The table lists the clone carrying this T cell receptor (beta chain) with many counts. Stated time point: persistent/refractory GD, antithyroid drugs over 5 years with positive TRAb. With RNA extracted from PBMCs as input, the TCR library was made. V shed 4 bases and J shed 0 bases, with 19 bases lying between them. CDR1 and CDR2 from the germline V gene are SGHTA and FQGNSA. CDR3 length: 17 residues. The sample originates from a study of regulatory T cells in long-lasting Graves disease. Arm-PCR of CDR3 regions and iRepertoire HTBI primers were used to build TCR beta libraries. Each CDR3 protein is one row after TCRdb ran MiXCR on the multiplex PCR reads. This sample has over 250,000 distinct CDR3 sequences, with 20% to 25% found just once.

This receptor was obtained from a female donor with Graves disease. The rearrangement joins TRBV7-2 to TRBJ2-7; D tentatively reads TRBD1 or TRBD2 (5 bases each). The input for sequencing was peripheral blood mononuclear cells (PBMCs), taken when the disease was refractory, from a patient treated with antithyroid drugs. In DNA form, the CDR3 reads TGTGCCAGCAGCTCCAACAGATCCGCAGGGAGCTCCTACGAGCAGTACTTC. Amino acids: CASSSNRSAGSSYEQYF.